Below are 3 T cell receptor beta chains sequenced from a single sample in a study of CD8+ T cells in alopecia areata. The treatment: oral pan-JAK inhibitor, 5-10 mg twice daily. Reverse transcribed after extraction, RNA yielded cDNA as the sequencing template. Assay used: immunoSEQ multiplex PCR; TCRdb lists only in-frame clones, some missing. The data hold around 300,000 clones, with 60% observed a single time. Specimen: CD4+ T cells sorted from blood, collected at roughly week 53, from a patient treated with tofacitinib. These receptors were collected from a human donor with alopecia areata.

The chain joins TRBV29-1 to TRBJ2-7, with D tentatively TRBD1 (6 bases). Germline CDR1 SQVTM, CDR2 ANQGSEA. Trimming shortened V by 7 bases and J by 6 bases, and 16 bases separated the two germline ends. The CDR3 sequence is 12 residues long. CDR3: CSAQGHLGEQYF. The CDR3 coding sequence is TGCAGCGCCCAGGGACACCTCGGCGAGCAGTACTTC.

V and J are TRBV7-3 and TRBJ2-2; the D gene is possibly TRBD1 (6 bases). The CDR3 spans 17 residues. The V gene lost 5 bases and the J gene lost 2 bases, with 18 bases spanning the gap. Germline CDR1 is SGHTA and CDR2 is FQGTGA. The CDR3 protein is CASSLLAYRANTGELFF. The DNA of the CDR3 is TGTGCCAGCAGCCTACTCGCCTACAGGGCTAACACCGGGGAGCTGTTTTTT.

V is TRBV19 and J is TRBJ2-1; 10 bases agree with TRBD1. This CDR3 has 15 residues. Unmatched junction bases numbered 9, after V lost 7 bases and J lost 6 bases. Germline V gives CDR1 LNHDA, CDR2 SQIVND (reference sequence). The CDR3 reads CASKAPGQGSNEQFF. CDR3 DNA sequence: TGTGCCAGTAAGGCCCCGGGACAGGGGAGCAATGAGCAGTTCTTC.